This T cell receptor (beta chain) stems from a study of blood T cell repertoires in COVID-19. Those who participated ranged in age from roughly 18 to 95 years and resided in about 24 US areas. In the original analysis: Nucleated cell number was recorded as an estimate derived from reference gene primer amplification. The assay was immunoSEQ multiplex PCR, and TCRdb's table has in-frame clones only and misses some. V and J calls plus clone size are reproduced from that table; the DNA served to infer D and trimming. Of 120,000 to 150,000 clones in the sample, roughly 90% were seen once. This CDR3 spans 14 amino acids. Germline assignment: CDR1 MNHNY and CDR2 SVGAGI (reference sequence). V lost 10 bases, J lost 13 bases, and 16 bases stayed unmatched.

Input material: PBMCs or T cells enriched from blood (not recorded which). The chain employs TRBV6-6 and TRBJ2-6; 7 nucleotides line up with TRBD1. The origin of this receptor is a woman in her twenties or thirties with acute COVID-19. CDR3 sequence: CATTMGQSFVVLTF. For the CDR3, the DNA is TGTGCCACCACCATGGGACAGTCCTTTGTAGTCCTGACTTTC.